These 27 T cell receptor beta chains share one sample of origin, sequenced in a study of long-term antiretroviral therapy in people with HIV. At survey level, the immunoSEQ assay was run in its v3.0 version. Only in-frame clones appear in the TCRdb table, and some are missing; sequencing was by immunoSEQ multiplex PCR. Of some 40,000 clones listed, around 93% are singletons. This material consisted of unsorted PBMCs, taken 9.2 years after starting antiretroviral therapy. The receptors here all came from a man under 40 with HIV.

The chain is built from TRBV5-1 and TRBJ2-3; TRBD2 matches 7 bases. Looked up from germline, CDR1 is SGHRS and CDR2 is YFSETQ. V trimming: 0 bases; J trimming: 0 bases; junction bases outside the gene matches: 4. This CDR3 is 16 amino acids long. CDR3 bases: TGCGCCAGCAGCTTGGGGCTAGCGGATAGCACAGATACGCAGTATTTT. Translated: CASSLGLADSTDTQYF.

V gene TRBV2 combines with J gene TRBJ1-1; D is unclear. The CDR3 runs to 13 residues. Between the trimmed V and J ends, which lost 3 bases and 0 bases, there was a span of 5 bases. Looked up from germline, CDR1 is SNHLY and CDR2 is FYNNEI. The CDR3 region has the DNA TGTGCCAGCAGTGACCAGGTGAACACTGAAGCTTTCTTT. Translated, it gives CASSDQVNTEAFF.

The V call is TRBV2, the J call TRBJ2-7, with 7 bases that match TRBD1. After removal of 4 bases from V and 6 bases from J, the junction contained 6 bases not matched to a gene. The CDR3 spans 13 residues. Germline assignment: CDR1 SNHLY and CDR2 FYNNEI. The CDR3 coding sequence is TGTGCCAGCAGTGGGGACAGAAGAAGCGAGCAGTACGTC. This sequence encodes CASSGDRRSEQYV.

The V and J genes are TRBV5-4 and TRBJ2-7; possibly TRBD1 for D (6 bases). Germline V gene lookup returns CDR1 SGHNT and CDR2 YYREEE (reference sequence). The CDR3 runs to 14 residues. Trimming left V 10 bases short and J 2 bases short, with 19 bases between. CDR3 DNA sequence: TGTGCCGTCAACCCGGCAGGGGCCACCTACGAGCAGTACTTC. It is translated as CAVNPAGATYEQYF.

This chain connects TRBV14 to TRBJ2-3, with TRBD1 matching over 10 bases. Germline V gene lookup returns CDR1 SGHDN and CDR2 FVKESK. The CDR3 has 18 residues. V trimming: 0 bases; J trimming: 2 bases; junction bases outside the gene matches: 8. The CDR3 sequence is CASSQEYAGTGVTDTQYF. As DNA, the CDR3 is TGTGCCAGCAGCCAAGAATACGCCGGGACAGGGGTCACAGATACGCAGTATTTT.

V and J are TRBV4-1 and TRBJ2-7; D gene uncertain. The length of the CDR3 is 13 residues. CDR1 and CDR2 from the germline V gene are MGHRA and YSYEKL. CDR3: CASSQDPTRFWNV. CDR3 in DNA: TGCGCCAGCAGCCAAGATCCGACAAGGTTCTGGAACGTC.

This chain links TRBV7-8 with TRBJ1-2; D remains ambiguous. CDR3 size: 15 residues. Germline CDR1 SGHVS, CDR2 FQNEAQ. Trimming removed 1 base from V and 3 bases from J, with 12 bases in between. The CDR3 spells CASSLGPYLDYGYTF. The CDR3 DNA follows: TGTGCCAGCAGCTTAGGCCCATATCTGGACTATGGCTACACCTTC.

The chain recombines TRBV9 with TRBJ2-3; 7 nucleotides match TRBD2. CDR3 length: 16 residues. Losses at the gene ends were 3 bases for V and 2 bases for J; bases not matched to a gene: 9. In germline, CDR1 is SGDLS, CDR2 YYNGEE. The CDR3 sequence is CASSGSGGAVTDTQYF. DNA of the CDR3: TGTGCCAGCAGCGGCTCGGGGGGTGCAGTCACAGATACGCAGTATTTT.

The gene calls are TRBV6-5 and TRBJ1-6; D gene uncertain. Germline-derived CDR1 and CDR2 are MNHEY and SVGAGI. Trimming shortened V by 6 bases and J by 0 bases, and 9 bases separated the two germline ends. The CDR3 sequence is 15 residues long. CDR3: CASSLGSSYNSPLHF. The CDR3 coding sequence is TGTGCCAGCAGCCTAGGCAGCTCCTATAATTCACCCCTCCACTTT.

Remarks on this clone: An end of the junction differs from the germline gene, which may be a read error. This chain joins TRBV7-7 and TRBJ2-1; no clear D gene. Germline CDR1 SSHAT, CDR2 FNYEAQ (reference sequence). The CDR3 spans 13 residues. The CDR3 region is CASSLDERGEQFF. In nucleotides, the CDR3 is TGTGCTAGCAGCTTAGATGAGCGAGGAGAGCAGTTCTTC.

Here the CDR3 DNA reads TGCGCCAGCAGCGACCGGGACTCAACCTACAATGAGCAGTTCTTC. This codes for CASSDRDSTYNEQFF. J is TRBJ2-1 and V is TRBV4-1, with D maybe TRBD2 (6 bases). Germline V lookup: CDR1 MGHRA, CDR2 YSYEKL. CDR3 size: 15 residues. Trimming shortened V by 5 bases and J by 2 bases, and 13 bases separated the two germline ends.

V gene TRBV30 combines with J gene TRBJ2-1, with no clear D. Germline lookup yields CDR1 GTSNPN and CDR2 SVGIG (reference sequence). V shed 3 bases and J shed 2 bases, with 14 bases lying between them. CDR3 length: 15 residues. The CDR3 here is CAWRNPSRTYNEQFF. The DNA for the CDR3 is TGTGCCTGGAGGAATCCGTCCCGCACCTACAATGAGCAGTTCTTC.

The chain is built from TRBV4-1 and TRBJ1-3; D is uncertain. The CDR3 extends over 17 amino acids. V lost 2 bases and J 0 bases, leaving 14 bases between the germline ends. The germline CDR1 and CDR2 sequences are MGHRA and YSYEKL. The CDR3 reads CASSQLSSILSGNTIYF. DNA for the CDR3: TGCGCCAGCAGCCAACTATCCTCAATTCTCTCTGGAAACACCATATATTTT.

The chain combines TRBV18 with TRBJ2-2, with unresolved D. The CDR3 length is 14 residues. From germline, CDR1 is KGHSH and CDR2 LQKENI. V was pared by 3 bases and J by 2 bases, with 7 bases between. CDR3 amino acids: CASSPGRNTGELFF. CDR3 sequence (DNA): TGTGCCAGCTCACCTGGGCGCAACACCGGGGAGCTGTTTTTT.

J is TRBJ2-7 and V is TRBV27; D not resolved. Germline V gene lookup returns CDR1 MNHEY and CDR2 SMNVEV (reference sequence). Between the trimmed V and J ends, which lost 2 bases and 6 bases, there was a span of 11 bases. The CDR3 consists of 13 residues. The DNA for the CDR3 is TGTGCCAGCAGTTTAGCCAGGAACAGCGAGCAGTACTTC. Its translation is CASSLARNSEQYF.

This clone was recorded once. The rearrangement uses TRBV28 and TRBJ1-5; no reliable D call. The CDR3 length is 11 residues. V gave up 3 bases and J gave up 6 bases, with 3 bases separating them. Germline V CDR1 and CDR2: MDHEN, SYDVKM. Here the CDR3 DNA reads TGTGCCAGCAGTTTGCGTCAGCCCCAGCATTTT. Its protein is CASSLRQPQHF.

The chain uses TRBV6-4 and TRBJ2-7; TRBD1 agrees at 10 bases. The length of the CDR3 is 13 residues. The V and J ends lost 11 bases and 12 bases, in that order; junction bases with no gene match: 16. In germline, CDR1 is MRHNA, CDR2 SNTAGT. The CDR3 DNA reads TGTGCCCTACAGGCCGAGACAGGGGGCGCGGGGTACGTC. It translates to CALQAETGGAGYV.

V is TRBV7-9 and J is TRBJ2-3; 7 positions match TRBD2. Germline lookup yields CDR1 SEHNR and CDR2 FQNEAQ (reference sequence). The CDR3 extends over 17 amino acids. Germline trimming cut 3 bases from V and 4 bases from J; bases unmatched to any gene: 13. The CDR3 sequence is CASSFGAGTNFPDTQYF. The CDR3 nucleotides read TGTGCCAGCAGCTTCGGGGCCGGGACTAACTTCCCAGATACGCAGTATTTT.

This clone was seen more than once but under ten times. This sequence joins TRBV29-1 and TRBJ1-2; a possible D gene is TRBD1 (6 bases). V dropped 4 bases and J dropped 6 bases, with 12 bases sitting between them. Per germline, CDR1 SQVTM and CDR2 ANQGSEA. The CDR3 sequence is 12 residues long. For the CDR3, the DNA is TGCAGCGTTGTTGGACAGCTAAATGGCTACACCTTC. Protein: CSVVGQLNGYTF.

This rearrangement joins TRBV5-1 to TRBJ2-5, with D perhaps TRBD1 or TRBD2 (5 bases each). The V end was cut by 1 base, the J end by 2 bases, with 9 bases between. Germline values: CDR1 SGHRS, CDR2 YFSETQ. This CDR3 is 14 amino acids long. CDR3 nucleotide sequence: TGCGCCAGCAGCTTGTTAGGGGAGCAAGAGACCCAGTACTTC. As protein: CASSLLGEQETQYF.

This clone was found a few times. The chain is built from TRBV6-1 and TRBJ1-4; 8 nucleotides match TRBD1. The CDR3 contains 15 residues. Trimming took 6 bases from V and 13 from J; bases not matched to a gene: 16. Germline CDR1 reads MNHNS; CDR2 reads SASEGT. As DNA, the CDR3 is TGTGCCAGCAGCGCCCTGGACAGGGAGGGTGAGGGACTGTTTTTT. Residues: CASSALDREGEGLFF.

The rearrangement joins TRBV19 to TRBJ1-4; D is unresolved. The V end lost 3 bases, the J end lost 8 bases, and 10 bases lay between the germline ends. The CDR3 consists of 13 residues. CDR1 is LNHDA and CDR2 is SQIVND in the germline V gene (reference sequence). CDR3 sequence: CASSIWVREKLFF. DNA for the CDR3: TGTGCCAGTAGTATCTGGGTGAGAGAAAAACTGTTTTTT.

The rearrangement links TRBV5-6 to TRBJ1-2, with D possibly being TRBD1 (6 bases). The length of the CDR3 is 14 residues. Trimming shortened V by 0 bases and J by 12 bases, and 18 bases separated the two germline ends. The germline CDR1 and CDR2 sequences are SGHDT and YYEEEE. CDR3 nucleotide sequence: TGTGCCAGCAGCTTGGTTCCTACAGGGTCGGCGCACACCTTC. It is translated as CASSLVPTGSAHTF.

The V and J genes are TRBV18 and TRBJ1-1; TRBD1 is a possible D gene (6 bases). Germline V gene data show CDR1 as KGHSH and CDR2 as LQKENI. The CDR3 runs to 15 residues. Trimming pared 2 bases from V and 3 bases from J, leaving 13 bases between. The CDR3 reads CASSPGGPGYTEAFF. In DNA form, the CDR3 reads TGTGCCAGCTCACCAGGGGGGCCAGGGTACACTGAAGCTTTCTTT.

The rearrangement links TRBV5-1 to TRBJ2-1, with 9 bases lining up with TRBD2. The germline CDR1 and CDR2 sequences are SGHRS and YFSETQ. The J segment lost 6 bases and the V segment lost 0 bases, leaving 13 bases of the junction unmatched. This CDR3 has 18 amino acids. CDR3 residues: CASSLEWRGGTLSNEQFF. As DNA, the CDR3 is TGCGCCAGCAGCTTGGAATGGCGGGGGGGAACTCTCTCCAATGAGCAGTTCTTC.

V is TRBV5-8 and J is TRBJ2-7; D call uncertain. The ends were cut back, 1 base at V and 3 bases at J, with 14 bases in the middle. CDR3 size: 15 residues. Germline values: CDR1 SGHTS, CDR2 YDEGEE. CDR3 region: CASSLSGGSFYEQYV. CDR3 in DNA: TGTGCCAGCAGCTTGTCGGGCGGTAGCTTCTACGAGCAGTACGTC.

This rearrangement joins TRBV7-9 to TRBJ1-1, with 7 bases lining up with TRBD1. The germline V gene has CDR1 SEHNR and CDR2 FQNEAQ (reference sequence). CDR3 length: 14 amino acids. With V trimmed by 5 bases and J by 0 bases, 3 bases remained unmatched. CDR3 amino acids: CASSEQGLNTEAFF. In DNA form, the CDR3 reads TGTGCCAGCAGCGAACAGGGGTTGAACACTGAAGCTTTCTTT. Combining the CDR3 with reference TRBV7-9 and TRBJ1-1 gives the whole variable domain DTGVSQNPRHKITKRGQNVTFRCDPISEHNRLYWYRQTLGQGPEFLTYFQNEAQLEKSRLLSDRFSAERPKGSFSTLEIQRTEQGDSAMYLCASSEQGLNTEAFFGQGTRLTVV.